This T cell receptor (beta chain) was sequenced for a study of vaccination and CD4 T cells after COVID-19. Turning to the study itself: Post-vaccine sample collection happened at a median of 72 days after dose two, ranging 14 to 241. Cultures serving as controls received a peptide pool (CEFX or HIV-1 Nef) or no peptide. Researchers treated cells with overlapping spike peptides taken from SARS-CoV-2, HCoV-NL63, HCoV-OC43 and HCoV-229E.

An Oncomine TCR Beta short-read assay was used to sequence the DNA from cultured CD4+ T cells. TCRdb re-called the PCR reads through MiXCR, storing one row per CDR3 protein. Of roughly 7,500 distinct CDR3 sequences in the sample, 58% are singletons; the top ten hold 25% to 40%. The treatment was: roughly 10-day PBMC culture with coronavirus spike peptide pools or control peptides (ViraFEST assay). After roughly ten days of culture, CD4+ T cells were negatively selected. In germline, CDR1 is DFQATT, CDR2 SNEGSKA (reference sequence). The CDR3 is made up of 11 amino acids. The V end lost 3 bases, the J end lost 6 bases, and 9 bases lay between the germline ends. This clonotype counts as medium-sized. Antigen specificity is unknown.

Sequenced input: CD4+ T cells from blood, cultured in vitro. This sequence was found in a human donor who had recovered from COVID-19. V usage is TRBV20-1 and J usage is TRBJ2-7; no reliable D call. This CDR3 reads CSARGKGEQYF. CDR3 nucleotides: TGCAGTGCTAGGGGCAAAGGCGAGCAGTACTTC.